This T cell receptor beta chain was captured in a study of naive and memory T cell subsets. Study-level findings and limits: Clonotypes here are unpaired alpha or beta chain sequences. Possibly reflecting memory cells re-expressing CD45RA, a few larger clonotypes occurred in naive repertoires, especially CD8. TCR abundance followed a power law differing between naive and memory subsets. In CD4 and CD8 cells, diversity dropped from naive through EMRA.

This clonotype was picked up a small number of times. As yet, its antigen is unknown. An equimolar mix of two oligonucleotides served as the beta constant-region primer for TRBC1 and TRBC2. The ligated cDNA underwent four PCR rounds using SP2 and nested alpha and beta constant-region primers. A single record per CDR3 protein comes from TCRdb applying MiXCR to the UMI-ligation and nested PCR reads. The sample yields under 150,000 distinct CDR3 sequences, approximately 20% seen once. The CDR3 sequence is 10 residues long. V lost 5 bases, J lost 7 bases, and 2 bases lay in between. Cells stained for CD3, CD4, CD8, CD45RA and CD27 were sorted into four subsets.

This rearrangement joins TRBV12-3 or TRBV12-4 to TRBJ1-4, with unresolved D. The sequenced sample consisted of naive CD8+ T cells from blood. The TCR was taken from a human donor in good health. CDR3 bases: TGTGCCAGCAGTGGTGAAAAACTGTTTTTT. Its protein is CASSGEKLFF.